This T cell receptor (beta chain) was recorded in a study of patients and donors after allogeneic stem cell transplantation (dated by TCRdb to 2020 to 2022). The germline V gene sets CDR1 to MNHNS and CDR2 to SASEGT. The CDR3, cysteine through phenylalanine, is 16 amino acids long. The entry retains the CDR3 DNA only, 48 bases that are in frame from base 1. Deletion took 6 bases off V and 5 bases off J, with a span of 19 bases between the germline ends. Library construction relied on RT-PCR. Data came from a NextSeq 550. Using fastp trimming at Q25 and MiXCR clonotype assembly, TCRdb reanalyzed the public sequencing data and kept in-frame beta chains. Each record represents a unique CDR3 protein, reported with the most common genes and DNA among its rows. For this sample the table gives fewer than 500,000 distinct CDR3 sequences, of which approximately 16% were detected only once. Just over 7% of the sample goes to the ten largest clones.

Comment on this clonotype: Its cognate antigen has yet to be identified. The record has no base qualities; no much larger clone is one base away.

The chain is made from TRBV6-1 and TRBJ1-4, and possibly TRBD1, on 6 matching bases. The sequence derives from a human donor who was either an allogeneic HSCT recipient or a stem cell or donor lymphocyte infusion donor (not recorded which). It is not recorded whose cells these are; they may come from a transplant donor. Sequencing was performed on blood, either unsorted or a sorted T cell fraction (not recorded which). CDR3 reads: CASSRRIGRGNEKLFF. The nucleotide sequence reads TGTGCCAGCAGCCGCAGGATCGGCAGGGGAAATGAAAAACTGTTTTTT.